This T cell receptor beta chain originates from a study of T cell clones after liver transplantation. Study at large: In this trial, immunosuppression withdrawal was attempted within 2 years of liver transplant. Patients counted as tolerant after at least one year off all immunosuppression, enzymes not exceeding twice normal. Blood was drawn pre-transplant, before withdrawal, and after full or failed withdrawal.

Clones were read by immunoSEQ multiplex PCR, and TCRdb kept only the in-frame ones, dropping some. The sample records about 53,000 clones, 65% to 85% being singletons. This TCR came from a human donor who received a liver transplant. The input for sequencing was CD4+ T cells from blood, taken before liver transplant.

The CDR3 spells CASSVGGSNYGYTF. CDR3 in DNA: TGCGCCAGCAGTGTAGGGGGAAGTAACTATGGCTACACCTTC. The rearrangement uses TRBV5-1 and TRBJ1-2; possibly TRBD1 for D (6 bases). This CDR3 region has 14 residues. Germline lookup yields CDR1 SGHRS and CDR2 YFSETQ. V lost 5 bases to trimming and J lost 1 base, with 12 bases between them.